These 5 T cell receptor beta chains originate from one sample sequenced in a study of response to subunit inactivated influenza vaccine. Each CDR3 protein is one row after TCRdb ran MiXCR on the RT-PCR reads. This sample has 450,000 to 500,000 distinct CDR3 sequences, with approximately 11% found just once. The sample was PBMCs from blood, taken roughly 48 days after vaccination. These receptors originate from a man between 50 and 59 years old who received an inactivated influenza vaccine.

The chain has TRBV7-6 and TRBJ1-5, with D tentatively TRBD1 (5 bases). Trimming cost V 1 base and J 9 bases, with 7 bases left between them. Germline V gives CDR1 SGHVS, CDR2 FNYEAQ. There are 12 residues in the CDR3. The CDR3 DNA sequence: TGTGCCAGCAGCTTAGGCCAGGGGCCCCAGCATTTT. Protein sequence: CASSLGQGPQHF.

The chain links TRBV3-1 to TRBJ2-2, with D uncertain. Deletions cut 2 bases from V and 5 bases from J, with 6 bases between. The germline CDR1 and CDR2 sequences are LGHDT and YNNKEL (reference sequence). The CDR3 runs 13 residues. The CDR3 DNA sequence: TGTGCCAGCAGCCAAACCCAAACCGGGGAGCTGTTTTTT. This gives the protein CASSQTQTGELFF.

The chain is built from TRBV29-1 and TRBJ2-1; D uncertain. Looked up from germline, CDR1 is SQVTM and CDR2 is ANQGSEA. The germline V and J ends were trimmed by 5 bases and 1 base, with 3 bases remaining between them. This CDR3 region has 11 residues. CDR3 DNA sequence: TGCAGCGTTTTTTCCTACAATGAGCAGTTCTTC. Translation: CSVFSYNEQFF.

A note on this clonotype: The junction and the germline gene differ at one end; a read error may be behind it. The chain carries TRBV6-1 and TRBJ2-1; possibly TRBD1 for D (6 bases). The CDR3 consists of 13 residues. CDR1 is MNHNS, CDR2 SASEGT, per germline. The CDR3 spells CASRQVSYDEQFF. CDR3 in DNA: TGTGCCAGTCGACAGGTCTCCTACGATGAGCAGTTCTTC.

This clonotype came up a few times. The chain joins TRBV7-8 to TRBJ2-7; the D is unclear. Trimming cost V 3 bases and J 6 bases, with 9 bases left between them. Germline V gives CDR1 SGHVS, CDR2 FQNEAQ. CDR3 length equals 12 residues. CDR3 DNA sequence: TGTGCCAGCAGCTTTCTGGTTTTCGAGCAGTACTTC. Residues: CASSFLVFEQYF.